This T cell receptor beta chain came from a study of Tregs in tolerant kidney transplant recipients. Study details: The nonmyeloablative bone marrow transplants came from related graft donors, with transient mixed chimerism.

CD4+CD25+CD127- Tregs, CD4+CD25- non-Tregs, CD4 and CD8 cells were sorted. With regard to this clone: Its antigen is still unknown.

Using immunoSEQ multiplex PCR, the repertoire was profiled, and TCRdb retains in-frame clones only, with some absent. The table records roughly 99,000 clones, approximately 93% of them present only once. Findings of the study overall: Few patients were studied, so findings need validation in larger groups. Changing PCR primers prevented nucleotide comparison between some patients' samples.

Germline lookup yields CDR1 LGHNA and CDR2 YSLEER. This CDR3 has 16 residues. Trimming at V came to 1 base and at J to 4 bases, leaving 6 bases not matched to a gene. The sequencing here drew on CD4+ T cells from blood, taken before the transplant. The chain links TRBV4-3 to TRBJ1-1; 10 positions match TRBD1. The sequence was obtained from a human donor who received a combined kidney and bone marrow transplant. For the CDR3, the DNA is TGCGCCAGCAGCCAAGGTGGGACAGGGGTGATCACTGAAGCTTTCTTT. Its protein is CASSQGGTGVITEAFF.